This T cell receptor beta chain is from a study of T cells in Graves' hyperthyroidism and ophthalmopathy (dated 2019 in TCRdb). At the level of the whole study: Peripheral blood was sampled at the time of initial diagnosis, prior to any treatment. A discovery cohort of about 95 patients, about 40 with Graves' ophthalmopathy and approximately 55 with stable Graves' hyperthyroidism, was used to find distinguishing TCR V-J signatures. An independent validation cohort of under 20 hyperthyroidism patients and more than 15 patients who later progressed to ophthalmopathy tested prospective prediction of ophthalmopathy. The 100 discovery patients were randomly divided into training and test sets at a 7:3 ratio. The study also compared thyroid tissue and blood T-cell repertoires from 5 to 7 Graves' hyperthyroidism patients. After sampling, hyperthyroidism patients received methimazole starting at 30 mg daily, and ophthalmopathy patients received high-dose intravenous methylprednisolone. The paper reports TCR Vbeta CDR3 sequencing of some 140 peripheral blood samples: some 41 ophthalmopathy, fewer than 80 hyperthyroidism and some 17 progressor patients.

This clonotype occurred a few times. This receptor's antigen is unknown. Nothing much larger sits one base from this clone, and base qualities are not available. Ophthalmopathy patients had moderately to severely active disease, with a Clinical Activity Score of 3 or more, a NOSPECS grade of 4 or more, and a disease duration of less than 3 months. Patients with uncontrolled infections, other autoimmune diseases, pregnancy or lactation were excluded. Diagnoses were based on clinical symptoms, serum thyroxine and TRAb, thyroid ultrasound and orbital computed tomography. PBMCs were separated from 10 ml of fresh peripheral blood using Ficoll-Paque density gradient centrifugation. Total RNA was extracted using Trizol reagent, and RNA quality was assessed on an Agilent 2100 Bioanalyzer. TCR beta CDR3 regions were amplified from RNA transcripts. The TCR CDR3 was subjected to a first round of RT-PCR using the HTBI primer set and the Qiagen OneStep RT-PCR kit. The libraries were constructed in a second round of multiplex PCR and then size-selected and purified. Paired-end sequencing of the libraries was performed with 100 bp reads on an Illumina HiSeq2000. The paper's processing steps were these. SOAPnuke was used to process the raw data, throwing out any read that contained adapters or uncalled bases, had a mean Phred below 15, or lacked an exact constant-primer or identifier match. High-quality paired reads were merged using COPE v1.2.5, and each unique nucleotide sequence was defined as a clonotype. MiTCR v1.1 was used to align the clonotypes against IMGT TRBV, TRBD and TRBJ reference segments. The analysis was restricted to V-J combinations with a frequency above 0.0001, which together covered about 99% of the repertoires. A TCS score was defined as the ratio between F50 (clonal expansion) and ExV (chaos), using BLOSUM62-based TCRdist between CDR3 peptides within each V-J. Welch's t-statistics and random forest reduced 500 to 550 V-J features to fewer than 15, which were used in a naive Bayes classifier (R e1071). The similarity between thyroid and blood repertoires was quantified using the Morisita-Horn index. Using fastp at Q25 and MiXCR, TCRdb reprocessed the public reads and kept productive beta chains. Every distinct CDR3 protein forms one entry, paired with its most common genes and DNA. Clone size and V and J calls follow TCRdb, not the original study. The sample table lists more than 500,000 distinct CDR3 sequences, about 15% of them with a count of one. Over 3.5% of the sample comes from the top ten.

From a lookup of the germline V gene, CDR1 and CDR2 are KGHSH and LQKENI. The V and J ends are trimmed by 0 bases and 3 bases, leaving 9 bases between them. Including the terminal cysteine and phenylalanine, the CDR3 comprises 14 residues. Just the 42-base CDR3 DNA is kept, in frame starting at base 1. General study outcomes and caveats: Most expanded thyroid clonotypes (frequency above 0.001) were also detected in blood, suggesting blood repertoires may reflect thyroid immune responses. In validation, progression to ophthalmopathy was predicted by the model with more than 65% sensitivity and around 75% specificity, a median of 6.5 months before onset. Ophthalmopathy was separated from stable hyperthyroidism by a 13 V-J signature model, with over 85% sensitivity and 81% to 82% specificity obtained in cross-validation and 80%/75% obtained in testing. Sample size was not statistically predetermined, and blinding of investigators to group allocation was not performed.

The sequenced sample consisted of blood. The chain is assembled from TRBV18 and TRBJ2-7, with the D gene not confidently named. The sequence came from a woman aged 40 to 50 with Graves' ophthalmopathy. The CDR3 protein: CASSPPGSIYEQYF. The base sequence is TGTGCCAGCTCACCACCCGGTTCGATCTACGAGCAGTACTTC. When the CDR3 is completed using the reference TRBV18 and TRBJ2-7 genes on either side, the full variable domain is NAGVMQNPRHLVRRRGQEARLRCSPMKGHSHVYWYRQLPEEGLKFMVYLQKENIIDESGMPKERFSAEFPKEGPSILRIQQVVRGDSAAYFCASSPPGSIYEQYFGPGTRLTVT.